This TCR beta chain came from a study of shared clonotypes between healthy human individuals. In the naive CD8 group, cells lacked CD45RO and were positively selected for CCR7, so terminally differentiated effector memory CD45RA+ cells were left out. The donor population consisted of healthy HIV-negative adults with no recent acute infections or vaccinations. Findings and caveats of the study: Sharing of clonotypes among donors was expected to vary with sequencing depth.

About this clone: Its antigen is not identified.

The authors loaded around 220 ng DNA, approximately 30,000 T cell genomes, into sorted-subset replicate PCRs. As processed by the authors: There were no quality scores in the junction-only immunoSEQ sequences, so filtering differed. Libraries were prepared by immunoSEQ multiplex PCR; TCRdb keeps only in-frame clonotypes and omits some of them. V and J calls and clone size follow that table, whereas D and trimming were derived from the DNA. The data contain about 2,100,000 clones, roughly 91% of them singletons. The TCR originated in a young man in good health. Some clones in this sample may be carry-over from other donors' samples. Sequencing was performed on naive CD8+ T cells from PBMCs.

The CDR3 reads CASSERAPYEQYF. In DNA form, the CDR3 reads TGTGCCAGTAGCGAGCGGGCCCCCTACGAGCAGTACTTC. The rearrangement uses TRBV19 and TRBJ2-7, with a tentative D call TRBD2 (6 bases). Trimming removed 6 bases at V and 2 bases at J, with 11 bases between. The germline V gene has CDR1 LNHDA and CDR2 SQIVND (reference sequence). The CDR3 extends over 13 amino acids.